The entry that follows covers one T cell receptor beta chain sequence. These data originate in a study of blood T cell repertoires in COVID-19. Study in general: Samples came from the United States, Italy and Spain, spanning acute and convalescent COVID-19. T cells, B-cell-depleted T cells, or PBMCs supplied cDNA or gDNA.

Germline trimming cut 2 bases from V and 2 bases from J; bases unmatched to any gene: 9. CDR3 size: 17 residues. Looked up from germline, CDR1 is SGHAT and CDR2 is FQNNGV. In the authors' workflow: Reference gene primer amplification in the assay estimated nucleated cell counts. The method was immunoSEQ multiplex PCR; TCRdb's version includes in-frame clones alone and lacks a portion of them. V, J and clone size were drawn from that table, and D and trimming were deduced from the DNA. The table includes 250,000 to 300,000 clones, roughly 84% detected once. The sample was peripheral blood. This chain uses TRBV11-2 with TRBJ2-7, with 10 bases fitting TRBD2. The receptor was derived from a woman between 18 and 30 years old with acute or convalescent COVID-19. The DNA for the CDR3 is TGTGCCAGCAGCTTATCTCGACTAGCGGGCAGCCCCTACGAGCAGTACTTC. It is translated as CASSLSRLAGSPYEQYF.